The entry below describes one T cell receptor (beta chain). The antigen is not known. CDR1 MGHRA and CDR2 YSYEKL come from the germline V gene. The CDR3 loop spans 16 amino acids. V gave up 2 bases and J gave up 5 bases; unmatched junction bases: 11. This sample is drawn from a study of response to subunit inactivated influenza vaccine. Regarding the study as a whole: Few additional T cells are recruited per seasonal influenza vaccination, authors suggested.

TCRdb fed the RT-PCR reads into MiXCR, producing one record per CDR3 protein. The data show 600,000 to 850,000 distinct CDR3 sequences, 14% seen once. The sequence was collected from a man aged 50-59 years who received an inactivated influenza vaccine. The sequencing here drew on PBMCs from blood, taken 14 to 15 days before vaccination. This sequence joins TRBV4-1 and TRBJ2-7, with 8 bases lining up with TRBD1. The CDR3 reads CASSQRGRTGFHEQYF. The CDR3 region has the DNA TGCGCCAGCAGCCAAAGGGGCAGGACAGGGTTCCACGAGCAGTACTTC.